This T cell receptor beta chain stems from a study of cytomegalovirus exposure and HLA in healthy donors. Vbeta (60) and Jbeta (13) primers were used in the PCR. TCRdb keeps only in-frame clones here, not all; method: immunoSEQ multiplex PCR. Of about 170,000 clones in the sample, around 84% were seen once. V was pared by 0 bases and J by 0 bases, with 8 bases of the junction left unmatched. The CDR3 sequence is 18 residues long. CDR1 is SGHNT, CDR2 YYREEE, per germline (reference sequence). To note about this clone: What it binds is unknown.

Overall study findings and caveats: CMV serostatus stood as the only immune exposure information on hand.

This rearrangement joins TRBV5-4 to TRBJ2-3; 9 positions match TRBD2. The receptor comes from a man between 25 and 39 years old in good health and CMV-seropositive. The sequencing input was PBMCs. The CDR3: CASSLAMTSGSSTDTQYF. The CDR3 coding sequence is TGTGCCAGCAGCTTGGCCATGACTAGCGGATCTAGCACAGATACGCAGTATTTT.